This TCR beta chain was documented in a study of T cells in Graves' hyperthyroidism and ophthalmopathy. Disease duration under 2 months; hyperthyroidism patients were aged 18 to 65. Source material for PBMCs was 10 ml fresh peripheral blood. RNA transcripts served as the template for amplifying TCR beta CDR3 regions. The HTBI primer set drove a first-round RT-PCR of the TCR CDR3. In TCRdb, the multiplex PCR reads were re-called with MiXCR into one record per CDR3 protein. In the table there are fewer than 850,000 distinct CDR3 sequences, roughly 17% of which are singletons. The CDR3 is 11 amino acids. CDR1 and CDR2 from the germline V gene are LGHNA and YNFKEQ. The ends were cut back, 3 bases at V and 11 bases at J, with 10 bases in the middle.

The V and J genes are TRBV4-2 and TRBJ1-1, with D perhaps TRBD1 (5 bases). The sample comprised blood. The TCR comes from a man aged 45-65 years with Graves' hyperthyroidism. The CDR3 DNA reads as TGTGCCAGCAGCCACGGGACCGCGGCTTTCTTT. Translation: CASSHGTAAFF.